This record concerns one T cell receptor (beta chain) sequence. Its antigen specificity is not known. Qualities for individual bases were not recorded, and no much larger clone is one base off. This entry belongs to a study of blood T cell repertoires in COVID-19 (dated by TCRdb to the early 2020s). For context, the study as a whole: Collaborator samples came from the United States, Italy and Spain and covered acute and convalescent phases of COVID-19. The samples were drawn from the first 160 participants of the ongoing ImmuneRACE study and from 1,254 subjects provided by 6 global collaborators. Deeply sampled blood TCRbeta repertoires from subjects exposed to, actively infected with, or recovered from COVID-19 were included in the dataset. A de-identified subject ID, COVID-19 status, age in years and sex were almost always included in the sample metadata. Where HLA class I and class II types were available, the types were taken from metadata supplied by the sample provider, not from assay-based typing. The repertoires were made available in a free public database intended to serve as a resource for research on the immune response to SARS-CoV-2. The material from the prospective study consisted of cDNA or gDNA derived from T cells, B-cell-depleted T cells, or PBMCs.

TCRbeta CDR3 regions were amplified from genomic DNA by means of the immunoSEQ Assay, a bias-controlled multiplex PCR. The published analysis was carried out like this. Within the assay, amplification of reference gene primers was used to estimate how many nucleated cells each sample contained. To quantify the absolute abundance of each unique TCRbeta CDR3 rearrangement, sequence reads were collapsed and filtered. For each sample, productive Simpson clonality was calculated as the square root of Simpson's diversity index over productive rearrangements. Held by TCRdb, this immuneACCESS table contains in-frame sequences only and omits some clones. Under half of the omission traces to an unresolved V gene where checked; the cause of the rest is unknown. The V and J calls and clone size were taken over from that table, and D and trimming were inferred from the DNA. This sample lists around 72,000 clones; 87% were detected once. The top ten constitute roughly 6.1% of the sample.

The collaborating institutions used their own protocols to collect whole blood in K2EDTA tubes. For TCRbeta analysis, collaborators shipped samples as frozen whole blood, isolated PBMCs, or DNA extracted from either of those sample types. Overall results and qualifications from the work: Clinical and demographic metadata were provided uncurated, with the amount varying by source and participant.

Deletion took 5 bases off V and 3 bases off J, with a span of 12 bases between the germline ends. CDR3 length: 14 amino acids, cysteine to phenylalanine. The CDR3 DNA has 42 bases and is translated from base 1. The CDR1 and CDR2 encoded by the germline V gene are SGHRS and YFSETQ. The chain uses TRBV5-1 and TRBJ1-5; TRBD1 is a weak D gene call, 6 bases matching. The TCR sequence derives from a woman in her fifties or sixties with acute or convalescent COVID-19. Material for sequencing was peripheral blood. The CDR3: CASSQGGYNQPQHF. The nucleotides read TGCGCCAGCAGTCAAGGGGGTTACAATCAGCCCCAGCATTTT. The entire variable domain, with the stretches around the CDR3 drawn from the reference TRBV5-1 and TRBJ1-5 proteins, is KAGVTQTPRYLIKTRGQQVTLSCSPISGHRSVSWYQQTPGQGLQFLFEYFSETQRNKGNFPGRFSGRQFSNSRSEMNVSTLELGDSALYLCASSQGGYNQPQHFGDGTRLSIL.